This is a list of T cell receptor beta chains from one sample in a study of T cells after yellow fever vaccination. TCRdb itself ran the 5' RACE reads through MiXCR, one entry per CDR3 protein. This sample yields 400,000 or so distinct CDR3 sequences, of which around a sixth are seen a single time; roughly a sixth belongs to the top ten. This material consisted of PBMCs, taken before the yellow fever booster vaccination. The receptor source for this set is a man aged 18 to 30 who received the YFV17D yellow fever vaccine. Each CDR3 is given with its conserved first and last residue. Each record gives: J gene, D gene, V gene, clone size, CDR3 DNA, CDR3 protein. The D gene is left open where the match is weak. Clone size appears in some rows only: once, few, many, or a class for an expanded clone.

TRBJ1-1 - TRBV6-2/TRBV6-3 many TGTGCCAGCACCATCGTGGGAACAACTGAAGCTTTCTTT CASTIVGTTEAFF
TRBJ2-5 - TRBV7-2 few TGTGCCAGCAGCTTAGTAGCGGACCAAGAGACCCAGTACTTC CASSLVADQETQYF
TRBJ2-4 - TRBV5-6 - TGTGCCAGCAGCTTGGTATCGTGGGACGCCAAAAACATTCAGTACTTC CASSLVSWDAKNIQYF
TRBJ2-1 TRBD2 TRBV5-5 - TGTGCCAGCAGCTTGGCTCTTAGCGGGGGGTTCGATGAGCAGTTCTTC CASSLALSGGFDEQFF
TRBJ1-6 - TRBV15 few TGTGCCACCAGCAGAGAGGCGAGCTCCTATAATTCACCCCTCCACTTT CATSREASSYNSPLHF
TRBJ1-3 TRBD1 TRBV2 few TGTGCCAGCACCGCCGGGACAGGGGCTGGAAACACCATATATTTT CASTAGTGAGNTIYF
TRBJ2-3 TRBD1 TRBV20-1 - TGCAGTGCACGGACAGGAACAGATACGCAGTATTTT CSARTGTDTQYF
TRBJ1-6 - TRBV7-2 - TGTGCCAGCAGCGGCCGGACGGCCCCGAATTCACCCCTCCACTTT CASSGRTAPNSPLHF
TRBJ1-2 - TRBV29-1 - TGCAGCGTTGAAGGTGGACCTAACTATGGCTACACCTTC CSVEGGPNYGYTF
TRBJ1-3 - TRBV5-5 - TGTGCCAGCACCTACGACAGAGTCTCTGGAAACACCATATATTTT CASTYDRVSGNTIYF
TRBJ2-3 - TRBV29-1 few TGCAGCGTTCCTTTGGGTGCAGATACGCAGTATTTT CSVPLGADTQYF
TRBJ2-5 - TRBV5-1 few TGCGCCAGCAGCTGGGGGGGCCCAGCGGAGACCCAGTACTTC CASSWGGPAETQYF
TRBJ1-1 - TRBV20-1 few TGCAGTGCGGGAACCACTACTCACATGAACACTGAAGCTTTCTTT CSAGTTTHMNTEAFF
TRBJ2-6 - TRBV15 - TGTGCCACCAGTGAAGGGGCTGGGGCCAACGTCCTGACTTTC CATSEGAGANVLTF
TRBJ2-5 TRBD2 TRBV29-1 - TGCAGCGTTGTGGGAGGGCCCCAAGAGACCCAGTACTTC CSVVGGPQETQYF
TRBJ1-5 - TRBV4-1 few TGCGCCAGCAGCCAAGAGGGAGACAGCCAGCCCCAGCATTTT CASSQEGDSQPQHF
TRBJ2-5 - TRBV7-2 few TGTGCCAGCAGGAGGGGGGGGCCGCCAGAGACCCAGTACTTC CASRRGGPPETQYF
TRBJ2-1 TRBD2 TRBV7-6 - TGTGCCAGCAGCTTAGGACTAGCGAGGCGCATAAGGAATGAGCAGTTCTTC CASSLGLARRIRNEQFF
TRBJ2-7 - TRBV29-1 - TGCAGCGCGAACAAAGACTACGAGCAGTACTTC CSANKDYEQYF
TRBJ2-5 - TRBV7-6 few TGTGCCAGCAGTCCCCGGGGACTCCTAGGGACCCAGTACTTC CASSPRGLLGTQYF
TRBJ2-2 TRBD2 TRBV4-2 few TGTGCCAGCAGCCAGATAGTAGCGGGGGGGGCCGGGGAGCTGTTTTTT CASSQIVAGGAGELFF
TRBJ1-5 - TRBV5-5 few TGTGCCAGCAGCTTAACAGGGATGTCAAATCAGCCCCAGCATTTT CASSLTGMSNQPQHF
TRBJ1-2 - TRBV9 few TGTGCCAGCAGCGGGAGTTCCGGGACTAACTATGGCTACACCTTC CASSGSSGTNYGYTF
TRBJ2-3 - TRBV12-3/TRBV12-4 many TGTGCCAGCAGCCCTACATCGTCCACAGATACGCAGTATTTT CASSPTSSTDTQYF
TRBJ1-3 - TRBV3-2 few TGTGCCAGCAGCCAGAAACAGGTTAACTCTGGAAACACCATATATTTT CASSQKQVNSGNTIYF
TRBJ2-7 TRBD1 TRBV20-1 many TGCAGTGCTAGAGGGACAGGGGAAAAGGCCAACCTCGAGCAGTACTTC CSARGTGEKANLEQYF
TRBJ2-7 - TRBV12-3/TRBV12-4 few TGTGCCAGCAGTCTCTTTGGAGGGGGCTACGAGCAGTACTTC CASSLFGGGYEQYF
TRBJ1-5 - TRBV10-1 many TGCGCCAGCAATTCGAGGCCCCCCGAAGGCAATCAGCCCCAGCATTTT CASNSRPPEGNQPQHF
TRBJ2-1 TRBD2 TRBV18 few TGTGCCAGCTCACCTCTTAGCGGGGGGTCACACAATGAGCAGTTCTTC CASSPLSGGSHNEQFF
TRBJ2-4 - TRBV12-3/TRBV12-4 many TGTGCCAGCAGTTTTGGAGCCAAAAACATTCAGTACTTC CASSFGAKNIQYF
TRBJ1-3 - TRBV20-1 few TGCAGTGCTAGGAAGGTGAGGGGCTCTGGAAACACCATATATTTT CSARKVRGSGNTIYF
TRBJ2-3 - TRBV18 few TGTGCCAGCTCCCAGCGGCTTCCTAGCACAGATACGCAGTATTTT CASSQRLPSTDTQYF
TRBJ1-2 - TRBV12-3/TRBV12-4 many TGTGCCAGCACCATTACACAGGGCCTGGGCTACACCTTC CASTITQGLGYTF
TRBJ2-7 TRBD2 TRBV3-1 - TGTGCCAGCAGCCAGACGGGGGGGCTCTACGAGCAGTACTTC CASSQTGGLYEQYF
TRBJ2-5 TRBD2 TRBV2 - TGTGCCAGCCGCCGAAAACTAGCGGGCCGAGAGACCCAGTACTTC CASRRKLAGRETQYF
TRBJ1-1 - TRBV4-1 - TGCGCCAGCAGCCTAGATAAGACTGGGAACACTGAAGCTTTCTTT CASSLDKTGNTEAFF